The present T cell receptor (beta chain) was sequenced within a study of response to subunit inactivated influenza vaccine. Study observations and caveats: Researchers suggested that each seasonal influenza vaccination recruits few new T cells.

MiXCR, applied by TCRdb to the RT-PCR reads, yields one record per CDR3 protein. Of about 650,000 distinct CDR3 sequences in the sample, about 14% were seen once. After removal of 6 bases from V and 2 bases from J, the junction contained 9 bases not matched to a gene. The CDR3 has 15 amino acids. This clonotype was detected only a few times. The antigen is undetermined. The chain couples TRBV12-3 or TRBV12-4 to TRBJ2-7, with 8 bases fitting TRBD1. Sequencing used PBMCs from blood, obtained around two weeks before vaccination. The source is a man aged 45-60 years who received an inactivated influenza vaccine. CDR3 nucleotides: TGTGCCAGCAGCCTTGGACAGGGAATCACCTACGAGCAGTACTTC. Protein: CASSLGQGITYEQYF.